One sample yielded the 30 T cell receptor beta chains listed below, sequenced in a study of T cell responses to AZD1222 COVID-19 vaccine. Sequencing was performed with immunoSEQ multiplex PCR; in TCRdb, only in-frame clones are kept and a portion is missing. The sample contains about 160,000 clones, more than 85% of which appear only once. The sample was peripheral blood, taken on day 0 of AZD1222 vaccination. Every receptor here comes from an adult in good health.

The chain couples TRBV18 to TRBJ2-7; D is possibly TRBD2 (6 bases). The CDR3 spans 15 residues. With 6 bases removed from V and 4 bases from J, the gap between germline ends came to 19 bases. Germline CDR1 and CDR2: KGHSH and LQKENI. The CDR3 spells CASSFSASALYEQYF. The CDR3 nucleotides read TGTGCCAGCTCTTTCTCCGCTAGCGCCTTATACGAGCAGTACTTC.

This clone was counted only a few times. The gene calls are TRBV3-1 (or the pseudogene TRBV3-2) and TRBJ2-5, with TRBD2 as a possible D gene (6 bases). Trimming cost V 4 bases and J 1 base, with 16 bases left between them. Germline CDR1 and CDR2: LGHDT and YNNKEL (reference sequence). The CDR3 contains 16 residues. The CDR3 sequence is CASSPPGGVGQETQYF. CDR3 DNA: TGTGCCAGCAGCCCCCCTGGAGGGGTAGGCCAAGAGACCCAGTACTTC.

This chain's CDR3 is CAWNPLSGNTIYF. CDR3 sequence (DNA): TGTGCCTGGAACCCCTTGTCTGGAAACACCATATATTTT. V and J are TRBV30 and TRBJ1-3; no reliable D call. Germline V gives CDR1 GTSNPN, CDR2 SVGIG (reference sequence). The CDR3 runs to 13 residues. V lost 4 bases and J 1 base, leaving 8 bases between the germline ends. The full variable domain, its missing parts supplied by reference TRBV30 and TRBJ1-3, is SQTIHQWPATLVQPVGSPLSLECTVEGTSNPNLYWYRQAAGRGLQLLFYSVGIGQISSEVPQNLSASRPQDRQFILSSKKLLLSDSGFYLCAWNPLSGNTIYFGEGSWLTVV.

The V gene is TRBV24-1, the J gene TRBJ1-1; weak D call: TRBD1 (5 bases). The CDR3 spans 17 residues. V was clipped by 6 bases and J by 1 base, with 20 bases between them. Germline CDR1 reads KGHDR; CDR2 reads SFDVKD. CDR3 nucleotide sequence: TGTGCCACCAGTTCATTTACAGGTTTGGAAGGGAACACTGAAGCTTTCTTT. This gives the protein CATSSFTGLEGNTEAFF.

The chain combines TRBV7-2 with TRBJ2-7, with D tentatively TRBD2 (6 bases). CDR3 length: 19 residues. The germline CDR1 and CDR2 sequences are SGHTA and FQGNSA. Trimming removed 5 bases from V and 3 bases from J, with 29 bases in between. The CDR3 loop reads CASSLRGLRRGPLIYEQYF. CDR3 DNA sequence: TGTGCCAGCAGCCTTCGGGGCCTTCGGAGGGGACCTTTGATCTACGAGCAGTACTTC. The complete variable domain, with remaining parts taken from reference TRBV7-2 and TRBJ2-7, reads GAGVSQSPSNKVTEKGKDVELRCDPISGHTALYWYRQSLGQGLEFLIYFQGNSAPDKSGLPSDRFSAERTGGSVSTLTIQRTQQEDSAVYLCASSLRGLRRGPLIYEQYFGPGTRLTVT.

This chain connects TRBV11-2 to TRBJ1-4; the D gene is possibly TRBD1 (5 bases). V lost 0 bases to trimming and J lost 13 bases, with 18 bases between them. Germline CDR1 and CDR2: SGHAT and FQNNGV. CDR3 length: 15 amino acids. This CDR3 reads CASSLEGVAARPLFF. The CDR3 DNA sequence: TGTGCCAGCAGCTTAGAGGGGGTTGCCGCCAGGCCACTGTTTTTT.

The rearrangement uses TRBV5-1 and TRBJ1-2, with TRBD1 matching over 7 bases. The J segment lost 8 bases and the V segment lost 3 bases, leaving 4 bases of the junction unmatched. Germline CDR1 and CDR2: SGHRS and YFSETQ. CDR3 size: 12 residues. The CDR3 region has the DNA TGCGCCAGCAGCTCACAGGGGTACGGCTACACCTTC. Translation gives CASSSQGYGYTF.

CDR3 in amino acids: CASSILQGKGGYTF. CDR3 bases: TGTGCCAGTAGTATTTTACAGGGAAAGGGCGGCTACACCTTC. V is TRBV19 and J is TRBJ1-2; weak D call: TRBD1 (6 bases). Germline CDR1 reads LNHDA; CDR2 reads SQIVND (reference sequence). This CDR3 is built from 14 residues. V was trimmed by 3 bases and J by 8 bases, leaving 16 bases between them.

This chain uses TRBV10-3 with TRBJ2-7; 7 bases fit TRBD1. This CDR3 has 15 residues. The V gene's germline CDR1 is ENHRY and CDR2 SYGVKD. V was clipped by 6 bases and J by 0 bases; unmatched bases: 8. In DNA form, the CDR3 reads TGTGCCATCAGGCCACCGGGACAGAGCTCCTACGAGCAGTACTTC. Its protein is CAIRPPGQSSYEQYF.

V gene TRBV5-1 combines with J gene TRBJ2-7; 11 nucleotides line up with TRBD2. J lost 2 bases, V lost 4 bases, and 8 bases had no gene match. Germline V gives CDR1 SGHRS, CDR2 YFSETQ. CDR3 size: 16 residues. The CDR3 sequence is CASSPLAGGQTYEQYF. The CDR3 bases are TGCGCCAGCAGCCCGCTAGCGGGGGGACAAACCTACGAGCAGTACTTC.

This clone was observed once. The chain employs TRBV4-2 and TRBJ2-7; no firm D call. The CDR3 consists of 12 residues. The germline CDR1 and CDR2 sequences are LGHNA and YNFKEQ. Trimming pared 0 bases from V and 6 bases from J, leaving 6 bases between. CDR3 in amino acids: CASSQEGSEQYF. CDR3 bases: TGTGCCAGCAGCCAAGAGGGTAGCGAGCAGTACTTC.

This rearrangement joins TRBV4-1 to TRBJ1-2; D is uncertain. Deletions cut 0 bases from V and 4 bases from J, with 12 bases between. CDR1 MGHRA and CDR2 YSYEKL come from the germline V gene. This CDR3 comprises 15 residues. The CDR3 reads CASSQDFVISYGYTF. CDR3 in DNA: TGCGCCAGCAGCCAAGATTTCGTGATTTCCTATGGCTACACCTTC.

V gene TRBV28 combines with J gene TRBJ2-5; D gene ambiguous. Trimming removed 0 bases from V and 2 bases from J, with 4 bases in between. This CDR3 region has 13 residues. Germline-derived CDR1 and CDR2 are MDHEN and SYDVKM. CDR3 nucleotides: TGTGCCAGCAGTTTATGGGCACAAGAGACCCAGTACTTC. Translating gives CASSLWAQETQYF. The full variable domain, its missing parts supplied by reference TRBV28 and TRBJ2-5, is DVKVTQSSRYLVKRTGEKVFLECVQDMDHENMFWYRQDPGLGLRLIYFSYDVKMKEKGDIPEGYSVSREKKERFSLILESASTNQTSMYLCASSLWAQETQYFGPGTRLLVL.

The chain links TRBV28 to TRBJ1-5; tentative D call: TRBD1 (6 bases). There are 13 residues in the CDR3. Trimming left V 3 bases short and J 5 bases short, with 8 bases between. Germline values: CDR1 MDHEN, CDR2 SYDVKM. DNA of the CDR3: TGTGCCAGCAGTTTCAACAGGGATCAGCCCCAGCATTTT. Its translation is CASSFNRDQPQHF.

This chain connects TRBV6-1 to TRBJ1-5, with D unresolved. This CDR3 spans 12 amino acids. V lost 3 bases to trimming and J lost 5 bases, with 5 bases between them. Germline loops: CDR1 MNHNS, CDR2 SASEGT. The CDR3 DNA follows: TGTGCCAGCAGTGACAGATATCAGCCCCAGCATTTT. Protein product: CASSDRYQPQHF.

V gene TRBV7-9 combines with J gene TRBJ2-3, with TRBD2 identical over 13 bases. The V segment lost 5 bases and the J segment 3 bases; nucleotides outside the gene matches: 8. Germline V gene sequence: CDR1 SEHNR, CDR2 FQNEAQ (reference sequence). The CDR3 is 17 amino acids. The CDR3 protein is CASSSAWGLAGTDTQYF. CDR3 in DNA: TGTGCCAGCAGCAGCGCCTGGGGACTAGCGGGGACAGATACGCAGTATTTT.

The chain employs TRBV28 and TRBJ1-4; D might be TRBD1 (6 bases). Germline V gene data show CDR1 as MDHEN and CDR2 as SYDVKM. Trimming took off 1 base at V and 3 bases at J, with 12 bases between the two ends. The CDR3 contains 16 residues. CDR3 amino acids: CASSLSQGRANEKLFF. The CDR3 DNA is TGTGCCAGCAGTTTATCGCAGGGGCGGGCTAATGAAAAACTGTTTTTT.

The CDR3 loop reads CASSHQFQQPQHF. The CDR3, as DNA: TGTGCCAGCAGCCACCAATTCCAGCAGCCCCAGCATTTT. The chain combines TRBV6-5 with TRBJ1-5; D gene unclear. CDR1 and CDR2 (germline): MNHEY, SVGAGI. This CDR3 has 13 amino acids. V lost 6 bases to trimming and J lost 7 bases, with 13 bases between them.

The DNA of the CDR3 is TGTGCCAGCACGCTGGGGGGGTCCCTCAGCACAGATACGCAGTATTTT. Amino acid sequence: CASTLGGSLSTDTQYF. The chain links TRBV5-4 to TRBJ2-3, with TRBD2 matching 7 bases. Germline assignment: CDR1 SGHNT and CDR2 YYREEE (reference sequence). The CDR3 runs to 16 residues. With V trimmed by 6 bases and J by 0 bases, 10 bases remained unmatched.

This clone came up once. V gene TRBV7-8 combines with J gene TRBJ2-1, with D uncertain. This CDR3 region has 15 residues. CDR1 is SGHVS, CDR2 FQNEAQ, per germline. Between the trimmed V and J ends, which lost 5 bases and 0 bases, there was a span of 11 bases. CDR3 DNA sequence: TGTGCCAGCAGCCACTCACTCGACTCCTACAATGAGCAGTTCTTC. Translating it yields CASSHSLDSYNEQFF.

The table lists this clone with a count of one. The V gene is TRBV5-6, the J gene TRBJ1-5; D is unclear. Germline V gives CDR1 SGHDT, CDR2 YYEEEE. Trimming left V 3 bases short and J 7 bases short, with 8 bases between. The CDR3 sequence is 12 residues long. In nucleotides, the CDR3 is TGTGCCAGCAGCTCCCTAGGGCAGCCCCAGCATTTT. Translating gives CASSSLGQPQHF.

The chain carries TRBV2 and TRBJ1-2, with 7 bases matching TRBD1. CDR1 is SNHLY and CDR2 is FYNNEI in the germline V gene. V was clipped by 0 bases and J by 8 bases; unmatched bases: 12. CDR3 size: 16 residues. The CDR3 DNA reads as TGTGCCAGCAGTGAAGCCCCTGGAAGGGGGCCTAGAGGCTACACCTTC. Translation gives CASSEAPGRGPRGYTF.

The chain carries TRBV20-1 and TRBJ1-1; D perhaps matches TRBD1 (5 bases). V was trimmed by 3 bases and J by 0 bases, leaving 23 bases between them. This CDR3 comprises 18 residues. CDR1 and CDR2 from the germline V gene are DFQATT and SNEGSKA (reference sequence). CDR3 amino acids: CSASGIRTSSRMNTEAFF. CDR3 in DNA: TGCAGTGCTAGTGGGATTCGGACAAGCAGCCGTATGAACACTGAAGCTTTCTTT.

CDR3 residues: CASSPGGGAAGELFF. The CDR3 nucleotides are TGTGCCAGCAGTCCCGGGGGGGGCGCTGCCGGGGAGCTGTTTTTT. The chain has TRBV5-4 and TRBJ2-2, with 8 bases identical to TRBD2. J was trimmed by 6 bases and V by 5 bases; bases with no gene match: 9. The germline V gene has CDR1 SGHNT and CDR2 YYREEE (reference sequence). This CDR3 region has 15 residues. Combining the CDR3 with reference TRBV5-4 and TRBJ2-2 gives the whole variable domain ETGVTQSPTHLIKTRGQQVTLRCSSQSGHNTVSWYQQALGQGPQFIFQYYREEENGRGNFPPRFSGLQFPNYSSELNVNALELDDSALYLCASSPGGGAAGELFFGEGSRLTVL.

The chain carries TRBV30 and TRBJ2-3, with D perhaps TRBD1 (5 bases). CDR1 is GTSNPN, CDR2 SVGIG, per germline (reference sequence). V shed 5 bases and J shed 0 bases, with 9 bases lying between them. The CDR3 is 13 residues long. In DNA form, the CDR3 reads TGTGCCTGGGACAGAAAGAGCACAGATACGCAGTATTTT. This encodes CAWDRKSTDTQYF.

This sequence joins TRBV5-1 and TRBJ1-5; D is uncertain. The V end lost 0 bases, the J end lost 1 base, and 8 bases lay between the germline ends. CDR1 SGHRS and CDR2 YFSETQ come from the germline V gene. This CDR3 region has 15 residues. DNA of the CDR3: TGCGCCAGCAGCTTGGCAGGAGACAGCAATCAGCCCCAGCATTTT. Amino acids: CASSLAGDSNQPQHF.

This clone came up once. The V call is TRBV6-5, the J call TRBJ1-4, with D maybe TRBD1 (6 bases). The CDR3 length is 13 residues. V was pared by 6 bases and J by 4 bases, with 9 bases between. The V gene's germline CDR1 is MNHEY and CDR2 SVGAGI. CDR3 sequence reads: CASRQGGNEKLFF. The CDR3 DNA is TGTGCCAGCAGACAGGGAGGTAATGAAAAACTGTTTTTT.

The chain joins TRBV4-1 to TRBJ1-2; D is ambiguous. The CDR3 length is 16 residues. The V end was cut by 0 bases, the J end by 3 bases, with 14 bases between. Germline V gene sequence: CDR1 MGHRA, CDR2 YSYEKL. The CDR3 reads CASSQDSWTGDYGYTF. CDR3 nucleotide sequence: TGCGCCAGCAGCCAAGACTCGTGGACGGGAGACTATGGCTACACCTTC.

This chain joins TRBV28 and TRBJ1-1; no clear D. Germline CDR1 and CDR2: MDHEN and SYDVKM. This CDR3 region has 19 residues. V lost 5 bases to trimming and J lost 1 base, with 26 bases between them. CDR3 loop: CASSPTRLRRGFRNTEAFF. The CDR3 bases are TGTGCCAGCAGTCCCACCCGGCTCCGACGTGGGTTTAGGAACACTGAAGCTTTCTTT. Supplemented by reference TRBV28 and TRBJ1-1, the full variable domain reads DVKVTQSSRYLVKRTGEKVFLECVQDMDHENMFWYRQDPGLGLRLIYFSYDVKMKEKGDIPEGYSVSREKKERFSLILESASTNQTSMYLCASSPTRLRRGFRNTEAFFGQGTRLTVV.

V usage is TRBV9 and J usage is TRBJ2-1; tentative D call: TRBD2 (6 bases). The CDR3 has 15 residues. The germline V gene encodes CDR1 SGDLS and CDR2 YYNGEE. Trimming shortened V by 4 bases and J by 4 bases, and 15 bases separated the two germline ends. CDR3 bases: TGTGCCAGCAGCCCTTTGGGGGGAACATACAATGAGCAGTTCTTC. It translates to CASSPLGGTYNEQFF. The full variable domain, in which reference TRBV9 and TRBJ2-1 provide the parts outside the CDR3, is DSGVTQTPKHLITATGQRVTLRCSPRSGDLSVYWYQQSLDQGLQFLIQYYNGEERAKGNILERFSAQQFPDLHSELNLSSLELGDSALYFCASSPLGGTYNEQFFGPGTRLTVL.